These 28 T cell receptor beta chains originate from one sample sequenced in a study of beta chain features in type 1 diabetes (dated by TCRdb to the late 2010s). Libraries came from the immunoSEQ multiplex PCR assay. The entire isolated RNA was reverse transcribed using the High Capacity cDNA Reverse Transcription Kit, and thus expressed TCRB transcripts were sequenced. The source is immuneACCESS, and TCRdb retained only in-frame sequences with V and J called. Part of the clones is not carried over; for the studies checked, unresolved V genes explain less than half of this, and the remainder is unexplained. The sample records under 300,000 clones, 25% to 35% of which are singletons. The biggest ten clones account for approximately 4% of the sample. Sequenced: central memory CD4+ T cells from blood. Every receptor here comes from a man in his thirties or forties in good health.

As concerns this clone: One end of the junction is discordant with germline, which a read error may explain. V gene TRBV7-2 combines with J gene TRBJ2-3, with D hard to call. The germline V gene has CDR1 SGHTA and CDR2 FQGNSA. This CDR3 has 14 amino acids. CDR3: CASSQQHSADTQYF. In nucleotides, the CDR3 is TGCGCCAGCAGCCAACAGCACTCAGCAGATACGCAGTATTTT.

This clone has more than one count but fewer than ten. The rearrangement uses TRBV29-1 and TRBJ2-1; D is ambiguous. With 7 bases removed from V and 7 bases from J, the gap between germline ends came to 8 bases. This CDR3 is built from 10 residues. Germline CDR1 and CDR2: SQVTM and ANQGSEA. The DNA for the CDR3 is TGCAGCGGGAGAGAGAATGAGCAGTTCTTC. This encodes CSGRENEQFF.

V is TRBV7-9 and J is TRBJ2-7; D unclear. CDR3 length equals 15 residues. Between the trimmed V and J ends, which lost 5 bases and 6 bases, there was a span of 20 bases. CDR1 SEHNR and CDR2 FQNEAQ come from the germline V gene (reference sequence). CDR3 in amino acids: CASSPPGRSVGEQYF. The CDR3 nucleotides are TGTGCCAGCAGCCCGCCCGGAAGGTCTGTAGGCGAGCAGTACTTC.

This chain connects TRBV9 to TRBJ2-2, with TRBD1 matching 8 bases. The CDR3 is made up of 16 amino acids. V was pared by 4 bases and J by 1 base, with 6 bases of the junction left unmatched. Germline lookup yields CDR1 SGDLS and CDR2 YYNGEE. The DNA for the CDR3 is TGTGCCAGCAGCCCACGGACAGGGCGGAACACCGGGGAGCTGTTTTTT. This encodes CASSPRTGRNTGELFF.

This clone has ten or more counts. V and J are TRBV6-6 and TRBJ1-6, with 7 bases identical to TRBD1. The CDR3 loop spans 14 amino acids. Germline loops: CDR1 MNHNY, CDR2 SVGAGI (reference sequence). After removal of 5 bases from V and 8 bases from J, the junction contained 6 bases not matched to a gene. This CDR3 reads CASSTPGGDSPLHF. The CDR3 DNA reads as TGTGCCAGCAGTACCCCAGGGGGAGATTCACCCCTCCACTTT.

Points on this clone: The junction does not match germline at one end; this may be a read error. The chain links TRBV20-1 to TRBJ1-2; D is undetermined. Per germline, CDR1 DFQATT and CDR2 SNEGSKA (reference sequence). The CDR3 contains 11 residues. The CDR3 sequence is CSARDETIPLF. The CDR3 DNA reads as TGCAGTGCTAGAGATGAGACCATACCCCTCTTC.

The chain joins TRBV7-6 to TRBJ2-1; D unresolved. V gave up 5 bases and J gave up 8 bases, with 13 bases separating them. The CDR3 has 13 amino acids. From germline, CDR1 is SGHVS and CDR2 FNYEAQ. The CDR3 loop reads CASSLDSGYEQFF. The CDR3 coding sequence is TGTGCCAGCAGCCTCGACTCGGGCTATGAGCAGTTCTTC.

The chain couples TRBV6-1 to TRBJ2-2; D call uncertain. CDR3 size: 15 residues. V was clipped by 4 bases and J by 0 bases, with 9 bases between them. Germline lookup yields CDR1 MNHNS and CDR2 SASEGT. In nucleotides, the CDR3 is TGTGCCAGCAGTGCGGAGCAGTCGAACACCGGGGAGCTGTTTTTT. Translating gives CASSAEQSNTGELFF.

This clone was seen only a few times. The chain links TRBV29-1 to TRBJ2-1; 9 bases align to TRBD2. CDR3 length equals 14 residues. Germline V gene lookup returns CDR1 SQVTM and CDR2 ANQGSEA. V lost 3 bases to trimming and J lost 4 bases; unmatched junction nucleotides: 4. The CDR3 loop reads CSVETSGIYNEQFF. Here the CDR3 DNA reads TGCAGCGTTGAGACTAGCGGAATTTACAATGAGCAGTTCTTC.

This clone was seen a few times. The rearrangement uses TRBV7-2 and TRBJ2-2; D gene unclear. V was cut by 5 bases and J by 3 bases, with 10 bases left in between. Per the germline V gene, CDR1 is SGHTA and CDR2 is FQGNSA. The CDR3 is 14 residues long. This CDR3 is CASSTDGYTGELFF. For the CDR3, the DNA is TGTGCCAGCAGCACGGACGGATACACCGGGGAGCTGTTTTTT.

The V gene is TRBV11-2, the J gene TRBJ2-1; D is perhaps TRBD2 (6 bases). Trimming took 5 bases from V and 0 from J, leaving 17 bases between them. CDR3 length: 17 amino acids. Germline V gene lookup returns CDR1 SGHAT and CDR2 FQNNGV. CDR3: CASSPGGPGRSYNEQFF. DNA of the CDR3: TGTGCCAGCAGCCCCGGGGGTCCAGGCCGCTCCTACAATGAGCAGTTCTTC.

The J gene is TRBJ2-3, the V gene TRBV11-2, with a possible D match to TRBD1 (6 bases). V lost 1 base to trimming and J lost 3 bases, with 14 bases between them. The CDR3 totals 16 residues. Per germline, CDR1 SGHAT and CDR2 FQNNGV. In nucleotides, the CDR3 is TGTGCCAGCAGCTTAGTCGGACAGAGAGTGACAGATACGCAGTATTTT. Its protein product is CASSLVGQRVTDTQYF. The entire variable domain, with the rest obtained from reference TRBV11-2 and TRBJ2-3, is as follows: EAGVAQSPRYKIIEKRQSVAFWCNPISGHATLYWYQQILGQGPKLLIQFQNNGVVDDSQLPKDRFSAERLKGVDSTLKIQPAKLEDSAVYLCASSLVGQRVTDTQYFGPGTRLTVL.

V gene TRBV29-1 combines with J gene TRBJ2-6; the D gene is possibly TRBD2 (5 bases). Germline assignment: CDR1 SQVTM and CDR2 ANQGSEA. Trimming removed 8 bases from V and 2 bases from J, with 16 bases in between. CDR3 size: 15 residues. CDR3 amino acids: CSIKTAGAGANVLTF. The CDR3 coding sequence is TGCAGCATTAAGACCGCGGGCGCTGGGGCCAACGTCCTGACTTTC.

CDR3 amino acids: CASSYDRVNQPQHF. The DNA of the CDR3 is TGTGCCAGCAGCTATGACAGGGTCAATCAGCCCCAGCATTTT. The chain carries TRBV7-9 and TRBJ1-5; 7 bases match TRBD1. The CDR3 loop spans 14 amino acids. Germline V lookup: CDR1 SEHNR, CDR2 FQNEAQ (reference sequence). The trim removed 4 bases at V and 3 bases at J, leaving 3 bases unmatched.

The gene calls are TRBV5-6 and TRBJ2-3, with D perhaps TRBD2 (6 bases). V lost 0 bases and J 2 bases, leaving 10 bases between the germline ends. The CDR3 is 15 amino acids. Germline loops: CDR1 SGHDT, CDR2 YYEEEE. The chain's CDR3 is CASSLGLATTDTQYF. The CDR3 coding sequence is TGTGCCAGCAGCTTGGGGCTAGCGACCACAGATACGCAGTATTTT.

This clone has only a few counts. The chain links TRBV11-1 to TRBJ2-2, with D unresolved. The CDR3 consists of 13 residues. Per the germline V gene, CDR1 is SGHAT and CDR2 is FQDESV (reference sequence). Trimming left V 4 bases short and J 3 bases short, with 6 bases between. The CDR3 sequence: CASSSGHTGELFF. The CDR3 DNA follows: TGTGCCAGCAGCTCGGGTCACACCGGGGAGCTGTTTTTT. The full variable domain, its missing parts supplied by reference TRBV11-1 and TRBJ2-2, is EAEVAQSPRYKITEKSQAVAFWCDPISGHATLYWYRQILGQGPELLVQFQDESVVDDSQLPKDRFSAERLKGVDSTLKIQPAELGDSAMYLCASSSGHTGELFFGEGSRLTVL.

This clone was detected only a few times. The rearrangement uses TRBV5-6 and TRBJ1-5; D unresolved. The CDR3 runs 13 residues. Germline CDR1 reads SGHDT; CDR2 reads YYEEEE. V was pared by 2 bases and J by 5 bases, with 8 bases between. CDR3 amino acids: CASSLGSDQPQHF. The CDR3 bases are TGTGCCAGCAGCTTAGGGTCCGATCAGCCCCAGCATTTT.

J is TRBJ2-7 and V is TRBV10-3, with 8 bases matching TRBD1. From germline, CDR1 is ENHRY and CDR2 SYGVKD. Losses at the gene ends were 7 bases for V and 2 bases for J; bases not matched to a gene: 7. The CDR3 is 14 residues long. The CDR3 spells CAINPGQATYEQYF. The CDR3 nucleotides are TGTGCCATCAATCCGGGACAGGCAACCTACGAGCAGTACTTC.

This clone has only a few counts. V and J are TRBV18 and TRBJ2-1; D is uncertain. This CDR3 has 11 amino acids. CDR1 KGHSH and CDR2 LQKENI come from the germline V gene. The germline V and J ends were trimmed by 6 bases and 7 bases, with 7 bases remaining between them. The DNA for the CDR3 is TGTGCCAGCTCCATAGAAAATGAGCAGTTCTTC. Translated, it gives CASSIENEQFF.

This clone occurred a few times. The V and J genes are TRBV7-2 and TRBJ2-7; 9 bases are a match to TRBD2. This CDR3 spans 15 amino acids. Germline lookup yields CDR1 SGHTA and CDR2 FQGNSA. Trimming at V came to 3 bases and at J to 6 bases, leaving 9 bases not matched to a gene. The CDR3 protein is CASSFRREGFGEQYF. For the CDR3, the DNA is TGTGCCAGCAGCTTTCGGCGGGAGGGTTTCGGCGAGCAGTACTTC.

The chain combines TRBV11-3 with TRBJ2-3, with TRBD2 identical over 8 bases. The V and J ends lost 5 bases and 5 bases, in that order; junction bases with no gene match: 12. The germline CDR1 and CDR2 sequences are SGHNT and YENEEA. The CDR3 spans 16 residues. CDR3: CASSRIGAGGIDTQYF. DNA of the CDR3: TGTGCCAGCAGCCGAATCGGGGCGGGAGGAATAGATACGCAGTATTTT.

V is TRBV10-2 and J is TRBJ2-7; D unclear. CDR1 is WSHSY, CDR2 SAAADI, per germline. Trimming pared 0 bases from V and 0 bases from J, leaving 18 bases between. The CDR3 is made up of 18 amino acids. The CDR3 bases are TGCGCCAGCAGTGAGTCGCGCCTATCTAAGGGAAGCTCCTACGAGCAGTACTTC. Its protein product is CASSESRLSKGSSYEQYF.

The V call is TRBV7-9, the J call TRBJ1-6; TRBD1 agrees at 9 bases. This CDR3 contains 16 residues. Germline assignment: CDR1 SEHNR and CDR2 FQNEAQ (reference sequence). The ends lost 5 bases at V and 6 bases at J; junction bases unmatched: 8. The CDR3 protein is CASSPRDREVNSPLHF. Here the CDR3 DNA reads TGTGCCAGCAGCCCTAGGGACAGGGAAGTTAATTCACCCCTCCACTTT.

This clone appeared a few times. The genes are TRBV7-2 and TRBJ2-5, with TRBD2 identical over 9 bases. V dropped 3 bases and J dropped 5; count of bases not matched to a gene: 4. Germline CDR1 is SGHTA and CDR2 is FQGNSA. The CDR3 covers 14 residues. This CDR3 is CASSFGTSLETQYF. CDR3 DNA: TGTGCCAGCAGCTTTGGGACTAGCCTGGAGACCCAGTACTTC.

This clone was counted a few times. The chain uses TRBV27 and TRBJ1-2; D perhaps matches TRBD1 (6 bases). CDR1 is MNHEY, CDR2 SMNVEV, per germline (reference sequence). The CDR3 runs 13 residues. Trimming stripped 5 bases from V and 8 bases from J, with 15 bases between. For the CDR3, the DNA is TGTGCCAGCAGTATCCTTCAGGGACAAGGCTACACCTTC. Translation gives CASSILQGQGYTF.

This clone has ten or more counts. This sequence joins TRBV19 and TRBJ2-7, with a possible D match to TRBD1 (6 bases). Germline CDR1 is LNHDA and CDR2 is SQIVND (reference sequence). Trimming removed 5 bases from V and 0 bases from J, with 11 bases in between. The CDR3 consists of 14 residues. The CDR3 here is CASSATGTSYEQYF. CDR3 DNA sequence: TGTGCCAGTAGTGCAACAGGGACCTCCTACGAGCAGTACTTC.

About this clone: One base separates it from a far larger clone, so it is likely a read error. Other nucleotide sequences in the sample specify the same CDR3. The chain uses TRBV30 and TRBJ2-5, with D uncertain. CDR1 is GTSNPN, CDR2 SVGIG, per germline (reference sequence). CDR3 length: 13 residues. Trimming shortened V by 0 bases and J by 4 bases, and 9 bases separated the two germline ends. The CDR3 protein is CAWSVRPGETQYF. The CDR3 coding sequence is TGTGCCTGGAGTGTACGGCCTGGAGAGACCCAGTACTTC.

This clone came up a few times. This chain joins TRBV29-1 and TRBJ2-5, with unresolved D. Trimming removed 5 bases from V and 4 bases from J, with 11 bases in between. CDR3 length equals 12 residues. Per the germline V gene, CDR1 is SQVTM and CDR2 is ANQGSEA. CDR3 bases: TGCAGCGTTAGTCGGAGTGGAGAGACCCAGTACTTC. This sequence encodes CSVSRSGETQYF.